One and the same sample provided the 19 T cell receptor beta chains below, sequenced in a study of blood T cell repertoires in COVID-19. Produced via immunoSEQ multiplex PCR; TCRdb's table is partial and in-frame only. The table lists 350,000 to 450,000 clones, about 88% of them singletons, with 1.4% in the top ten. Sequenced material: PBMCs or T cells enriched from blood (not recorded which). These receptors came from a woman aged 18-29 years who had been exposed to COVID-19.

The CDR3 sequence is CASSEAGTGDEQYF. The CDR3 DNA reads as TGTGCCAGCAGTGAAGCCGGGACAGGGGACGAGCAGTACTTC. The chain is built from TRBV2 and TRBJ2-7, with 10 nucleotides matching TRBD1. V was clipped by 0 bases and J by 5 bases; unmatched bases: 1. The CDR3 sequence is 14 residues long. Looked up from germline, CDR1 is SNHLY and CDR2 is FYNNEI.

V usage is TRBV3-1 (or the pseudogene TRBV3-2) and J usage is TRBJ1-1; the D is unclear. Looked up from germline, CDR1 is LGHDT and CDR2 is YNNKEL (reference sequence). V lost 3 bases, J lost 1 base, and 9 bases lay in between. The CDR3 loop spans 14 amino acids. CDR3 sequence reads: CASSQGVSNTEAFF. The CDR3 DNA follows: TGTGCCAGCAGCCAGGGAGTCTCGAACACTGAAGCTTTCTTT.

In DNA form, the CDR3 reads TGTGCCAGCAGCCCTTCAAGACTAGCGGGGGTCCCGGAGACCCAGTACTTC. It translates to CASSPSRLAGVPETQYF. This chain connects TRBV3-1 (or the pseudogene TRBV3-2) to TRBJ2-5, with 12 bases lining up with TRBD2. CDR1 is LGHDT, CDR2 YNNKEL, per germline (reference sequence). This CDR3 comprises 17 residues. V trimming: 4 bases; J trimming: 5 bases; junction bases outside the gene matches: 11.

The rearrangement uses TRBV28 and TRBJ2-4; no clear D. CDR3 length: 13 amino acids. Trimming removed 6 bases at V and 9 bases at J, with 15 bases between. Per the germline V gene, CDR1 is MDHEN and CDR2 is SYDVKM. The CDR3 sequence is CASSPTSWAIQYF. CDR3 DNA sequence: TGTGCCAGCAGCCCCACAAGTTGGGCCATTCAGTACTTC.

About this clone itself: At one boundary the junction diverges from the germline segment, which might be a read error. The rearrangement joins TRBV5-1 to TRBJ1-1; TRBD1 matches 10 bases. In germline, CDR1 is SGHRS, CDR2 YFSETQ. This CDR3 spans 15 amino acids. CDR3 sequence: CASSGAGQGNSEAFF. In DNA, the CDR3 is TGCGCCAGCAGCGGCGCGGGACAGGGGAACTCTGAAGCTTTCTTT.

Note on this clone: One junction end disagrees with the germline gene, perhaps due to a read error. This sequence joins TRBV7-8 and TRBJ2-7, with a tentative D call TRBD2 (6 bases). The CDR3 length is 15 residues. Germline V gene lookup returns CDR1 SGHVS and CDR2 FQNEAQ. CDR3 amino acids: CANSLGRGAGTEQYF. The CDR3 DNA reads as TGTGCCAACAGCTTAGGACGGGGCGCAGGGACTGAGCAGTACTTC. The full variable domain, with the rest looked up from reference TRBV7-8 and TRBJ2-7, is GAGVSQSPRYKVAKRGQDVALRCDPISGHVSLFWYQQALGQGPEFLTYFQNEAQLDKSGLPSDRFFAERPEGSVSTLKIQRTQQEDSAVYLCANSLGRGAGTEQYFGPGTRLTVT.

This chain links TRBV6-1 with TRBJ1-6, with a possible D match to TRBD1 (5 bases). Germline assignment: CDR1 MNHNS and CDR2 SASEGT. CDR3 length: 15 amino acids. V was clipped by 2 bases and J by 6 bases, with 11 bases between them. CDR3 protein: CASSETPGGNSPLHF. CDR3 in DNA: TGTGCCAGCAGTGAAACCCCGGGGGGTAATTCACCCCTCCACTTT.

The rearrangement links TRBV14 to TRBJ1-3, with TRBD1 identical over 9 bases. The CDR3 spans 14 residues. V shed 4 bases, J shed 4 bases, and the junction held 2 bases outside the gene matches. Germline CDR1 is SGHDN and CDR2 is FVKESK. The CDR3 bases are TGTGCCAGCAGCCGGACAGGGGAAGGAAACACCATATATTTT. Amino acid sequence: CASSRTGEGNTIYF.

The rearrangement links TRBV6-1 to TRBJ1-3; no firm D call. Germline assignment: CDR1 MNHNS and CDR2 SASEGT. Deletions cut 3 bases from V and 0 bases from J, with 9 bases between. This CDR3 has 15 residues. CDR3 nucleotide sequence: TGTGCCAGCAGTGACGGGATCAGCTCTGGAAACACCATATATTTT. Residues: CASSDGISSGNTIYF.

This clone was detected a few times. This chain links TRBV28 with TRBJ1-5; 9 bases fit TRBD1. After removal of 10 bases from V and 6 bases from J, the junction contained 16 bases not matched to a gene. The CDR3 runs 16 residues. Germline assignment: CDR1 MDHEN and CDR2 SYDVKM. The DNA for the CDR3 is TGTGCCACCTATCGAGAGGGACAGGGAAATAGTCAGCCCCAGCATTTT. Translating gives CATYREGQGNSQPQHF.

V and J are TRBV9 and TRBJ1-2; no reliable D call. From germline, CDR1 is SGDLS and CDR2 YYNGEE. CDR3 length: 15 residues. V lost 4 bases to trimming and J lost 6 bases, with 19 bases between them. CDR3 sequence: CASSRQAEGWNGYTF. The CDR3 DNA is TGTGCCAGCAGCCGCCAGGCGGAGGGTTGGAATGGCTACACCTTC.

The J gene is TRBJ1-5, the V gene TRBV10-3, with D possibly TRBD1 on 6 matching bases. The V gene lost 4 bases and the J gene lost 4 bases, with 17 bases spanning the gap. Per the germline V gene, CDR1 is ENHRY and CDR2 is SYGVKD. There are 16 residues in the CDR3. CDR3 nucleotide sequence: TGTGCCATCAGTGGAGGGGGAATAGGGAAGAATCAGCCCCAGCATTTT. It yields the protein CAISGGGIGKNQPQHF.

CDR3 in amino acids: CASSLVGFSETQYF. The CDR3 coding sequence is TGTGCCAGCAGCTTAGTCGGTTTTTCAGAGACCCAGTACTTC. J is TRBJ2-5 and V is TRBV11-3; D ambiguous. V was pared by 1 base and J by 4 bases, with 10 bases between. The germline gives CDR1 SGHNT, CDR2 YENEEA. The CDR3 extends over 14 amino acids. The entire variable domain, with the rest obtained from reference TRBV11-3 and TRBJ2-5, is as follows: EAGVVQSPRYKIIEKKQPVAFWCNPISGHNTLYWYLQNLGQGPELLIRYENEEAVDDSQLPKDRFSAERLKGVDSTLKIQPAELGDSAVYLCASSLVGFSETQYFGPGTRLLVL.

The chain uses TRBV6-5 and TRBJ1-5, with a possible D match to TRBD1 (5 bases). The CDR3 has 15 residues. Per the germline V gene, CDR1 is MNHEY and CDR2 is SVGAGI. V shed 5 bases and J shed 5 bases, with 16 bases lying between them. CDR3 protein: CASSLAGSTDQPQHF. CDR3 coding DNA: TGTGCCAGCAGTCTCGCGGGGTCGACAGATCAGCCCCAGCATTTT.

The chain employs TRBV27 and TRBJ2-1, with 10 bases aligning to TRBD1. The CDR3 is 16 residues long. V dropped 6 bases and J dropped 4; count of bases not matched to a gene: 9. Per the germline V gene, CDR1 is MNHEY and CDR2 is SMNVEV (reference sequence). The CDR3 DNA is TGTGCCAGCAGCGCTCCGGGACAGGGGATGTACAATGAGCAGTTCTTC. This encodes CASSAPGQGMYNEQFF.

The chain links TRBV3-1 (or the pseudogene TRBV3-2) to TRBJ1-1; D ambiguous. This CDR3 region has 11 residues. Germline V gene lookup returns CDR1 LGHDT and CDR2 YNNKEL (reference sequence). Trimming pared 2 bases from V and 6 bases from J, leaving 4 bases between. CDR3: CASSQTSEAFF. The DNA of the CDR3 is TGTGCCAGCAGCCAAACTTCTGAAGCTTTCTTT.

The CDR3 coding sequence is TGTGCCACCAGCAGAGGACAGGGGGCGCGATCCGGGGAGCTGTTTTTT. As protein: CATSRGQGARSGELFF. V and J are TRBV15 and TRBJ2-2, with 10 bases fitting TRBD1. CDR3 length: 16 residues. Trimming removed 1 base from V and 6 bases from J; junction bases left unmatched: 5. Germline V CDR1 and CDR2: LNHNV, YYDKDF (reference sequence).

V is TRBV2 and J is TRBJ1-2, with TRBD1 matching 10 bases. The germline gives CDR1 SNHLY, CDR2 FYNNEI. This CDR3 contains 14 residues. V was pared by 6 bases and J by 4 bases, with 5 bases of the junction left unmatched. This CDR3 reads CASRRQGAGYGYTF. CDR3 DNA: TGTGCCAGCAGAAGACAGGGGGCGGGCTATGGCTACACCTTC.

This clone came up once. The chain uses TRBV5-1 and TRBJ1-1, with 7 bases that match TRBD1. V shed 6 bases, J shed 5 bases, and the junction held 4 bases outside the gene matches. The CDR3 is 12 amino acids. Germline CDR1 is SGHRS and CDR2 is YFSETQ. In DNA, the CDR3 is TGCGCCAGCACCCGACAGGGTACTGAAGCTTTCTTT. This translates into CASTRQGTEAFF.